This TCR beta chain was captured by sequencing in a study of cytomegalovirus exposure and HLA in healthy donors. Regarding the study as a whole: The study listed approximately 160 cytomegalovirus-associated TCR beta chains. There were some public TCRs occurring in many donors, but most TCR sequences were rare.

Trimming cost V 5 bases and J 5 bases; bases outside gene matches: 7. Germline CDR1 reads MNHEY; CDR2 reads SVGAGI. The CDR3 is 14 amino acids. Clones were sequenced by immunoSEQ multiplex PCR, and TCRdb holds only the in-frame ones, with some missing. Of about 130,000 clones listed, 75% to 90% are singletons. The donors formed part of the approximately 120-subject validation cohort, distinct from the approximately 670-subject first cohort. Concerning this clone itself: Its antigen is still unknown.

This rearrangement joins TRBV6-5 to TRBJ2-7; 9 nucleotides line up with TRBD2. Sequenced input: PBMCs. The sequence came from a woman in her twenties or thirties in good health and CMV-seropositive. The CDR3 region has the DNA TGTGCCAGCAGTCACAGCGGGAGGCTCCACGAGCAGTACTTC. Its protein product is CASSHSGRLHEQYF.